Each of the 13 T cell receptor beta chains below was sequenced from the same sample in a study of cytomegalovirus exposure and HLA in healthy donors. PCR amplification relied on 60 Vbeta primers (plus 13 Jbeta primers). Profiling relied on immunoSEQ multiplex PCR, and the TCRdb table lists in-frame clones only, not all of them. The data show about 230,000 clones, around four fifths seen once. The sample was PBMCs. These receptors all come from a boy younger than 18 in good health and CMV-seronegative.

The CDR3 sequence: CASSVHRASDGYTF. The CDR3 DNA is TGTGCCAGCAGTGTACACAGGGCCTCCGATGGCTACACCTTC. The rearrangement joins TRBV6-1 to TRBJ1-2, with a possible D match to TRBD1 (6 bases). This CDR3 is built from 14 residues. In germline, CDR1 is MNHNS, CDR2 SASEGT. The V and J ends lost 4 bases and 6 bases respectively, with 15 bases between them.

The chain carries TRBV7-3 and TRBJ1-2, with D perhaps matching TRBD1 (5 bases). Germline CDR1 reads SGHTA; CDR2 reads FQGTGA. The CDR3 is made up of 14 amino acids. Trimming removed 5 bases at V and 8 bases at J, with 18 bases between. In DNA, the CDR3 is TGTGCCAGCAGCCCCAGGGCAGGTAGCTGCGGCTACACCTTC. It translates to CASSPRAGSCGYTF.

On this clone itself: Sequence at one end of the junction differs from germline and may be a read error. The genes are TRBV7-9 and TRBJ1-1; 10 nucleotides align to TRBD1. This CDR3 has 15 residues. From germline, CDR1 is SEHNR and CDR2 FQNEAQ (reference sequence). CDR3 amino acids: CSSSLRQGAGTEAFF. The CDR3 region has the DNA TGTTCCAGCAGCTTAAGACAGGGGGCGGGCACTGAAGCTTTCTTT. The full variable domain, with the rest looked up from reference TRBV7-9 and TRBJ1-1, is DTGVSQNPRHKITKRGQNVTFRCDPISEHNRLYWYRQTLGQGPEFLTYFQNEAQLEKSRLLSDRFSAERPKGSFSTLEIQRTEQGDSAMYLCSSSLRQGAGTEAFFGQGTRLTVV.

This clone was seen only a few times. The chain joins TRBV5-4 to TRBJ1-1; D perhaps matches TRBD1 (5 bases). The CDR3 spans 15 residues. Between the trimmed V and J ends, which lost 7 bases and 4 bases, there was a span of 20 bases. Germline V lookup: CDR1 SGHNT, CDR2 YYREEE (reference sequence). CDR3 in amino acids: CASDEYNPQGTEAFF. The CDR3 nucleotides are TGTGCCAGCGACGAATACAATCCCCAGGGCACTGAAGCTTTCTTT.

Of note for this clone: One end of the junction fails to match germline, which may point to a read error. Within the sample, other DNA sequences also encode this same CDR3. This chain joins TRBV5-4 and TRBJ2-7; D might be TRBD1 (5 bases). Looked up from germline, CDR1 is SGHNT and CDR2 is YYREEE (reference sequence). This CDR3 is built from 14 residues. The CDR3 nucleotides are TGCGCCAGCAGCCCCGGCGACAGACCCTACGAGCAGTACTTC. Its translation is CASSPGDRPYEQYF.

This clone turned up a few times. The chain links TRBV19 to TRBJ1-1; a possible D gene is TRBD1 (5 bases). V lost 4 bases and J lost 0, with 6 bases in between. Germline assignment: CDR1 LNHDA and CDR2 SQIVND (reference sequence). There are 13 residues in the CDR3. The CDR3 here is CASSTTVNTEAFF. The CDR3 nucleotides are TGTGCCAGTAGTACGACAGTGAACACTGAAGCTTTCTTT.

The chain employs TRBV30 and TRBJ1-1; 10 nucleotides match TRBD1. With 4 bases clipped from V and 0 bases from J, the junction kept 8 bases outside the gene matches. Germline V CDR1 and CDR2: GTSNPN, SVGIG (reference sequence). The CDR3 runs 16 residues. CDR3 amino acids: CAWIPGQGRLNTEAFF. CDR3 sequence (DNA): TGTGCCTGGATACCGGGACAGGGGAGGCTGAACACTGAAGCTTTCTTT.

The chain links TRBV27 to TRBJ2-2; 8 nucleotides agree with TRBD1. The ends lost 5 bases at V and 0 bases at J; junction bases unmatched: 8. Germline assignment: CDR1 MNHEY and CDR2 SMNVEV (reference sequence). This CDR3 comprises 17 residues. The CDR3 loop is CASSPGTGQTNTGELFF. The CDR3 region has the DNA TGTGCCAGCAGTCCCGGGACAGGTCAGACGAACACCGGGGAGCTGTTTTTT.

In this sample, this clone turned up once. The chain joins TRBV5-4 to TRBJ2-7, with D possibly TRBD1 on 5 matching bases. The V and J ends lost 0 bases and 5 bases respectively, with 15 bases between them. The germline V gene has CDR1 SGHNT and CDR2 YYREEE (reference sequence). The CDR3 extends over 15 amino acids. The CDR3: CASSLDVQGVHEQYF. CDR3 sequence (DNA): TGTGCCAGCAGCTTGGACGTGCAGGGTGTTCACGAGCAGTACTTC.

This sequence joins TRBV6-1 and TRBJ1-5; D is undetermined. Germline loops: CDR1 MNHNS, CDR2 SASEGT. This CDR3 has 14 residues. Trimming took off 1 base at V and 6 bases at J, with 10 bases between the two ends. Here the CDR3 DNA reads TGTGCCAGCAGTGAAGGAGGAGTTGGTCAGCCCCAGCATTTT. Translating it yields CASSEGGVGQPQHF.

The rearrangement uses TRBV7-9 and TRBJ2-4, with D uncertain. This CDR3 contains 15 residues. V was shortened by 5 bases and J by 0 bases, with 11 bases between the two germline ends. CDR1 is SEHNR and CDR2 is FQNEAQ in the germline V gene (reference sequence). The CDR3 sequence: CASSRSLLAKNIQYF. In DNA, the CDR3 is TGTGCCAGCAGCCGCTCCTTACTAGCCAAAAACATTCAGTACTTC. Full variable domain (outside the CDR3, taken from reference TRBV7-9 and TRBJ2-4): DTGVSQNPRHKITKRGQNVTFRCDPISEHNRLYWYRQTLGQGPEFLTYFQNEAQLEKSRLLSDRFSAERPKGSFSTLEIQRTEQGDSAMYLCASSRSLLAKNIQYFGAGTRLSVL.

This chain links TRBV7-6 with TRBJ2-5; no clear D. This CDR3 has 14 residues. Trimming took 0 bases from V and 5 from J, leaving 10 bases between them. Germline values: CDR1 SGHVS, CDR2 FNYEAQ. CDR3 loop: CASSLAWVEETQYF. CDR3 in DNA: TGTGCCAGCAGCTTAGCTTGGGTGGAGGAGACCCAGTACTTC.

The chain uses TRBV5-5 and TRBJ1-3; D gene ambiguous. From germline, CDR1 is SGHKS and CDR2 YYEKEE (reference sequence). V was cut by 3 bases and J by 3 bases, with 13 bases left in between. The CDR3 length is 15 residues. The chain's CDR3 is CASSSTPPGGNTIYF. CDR3 bases: TGTGCCAGCAGCTCGACTCCTCCGGGTGGAAACACCATATATTTT.